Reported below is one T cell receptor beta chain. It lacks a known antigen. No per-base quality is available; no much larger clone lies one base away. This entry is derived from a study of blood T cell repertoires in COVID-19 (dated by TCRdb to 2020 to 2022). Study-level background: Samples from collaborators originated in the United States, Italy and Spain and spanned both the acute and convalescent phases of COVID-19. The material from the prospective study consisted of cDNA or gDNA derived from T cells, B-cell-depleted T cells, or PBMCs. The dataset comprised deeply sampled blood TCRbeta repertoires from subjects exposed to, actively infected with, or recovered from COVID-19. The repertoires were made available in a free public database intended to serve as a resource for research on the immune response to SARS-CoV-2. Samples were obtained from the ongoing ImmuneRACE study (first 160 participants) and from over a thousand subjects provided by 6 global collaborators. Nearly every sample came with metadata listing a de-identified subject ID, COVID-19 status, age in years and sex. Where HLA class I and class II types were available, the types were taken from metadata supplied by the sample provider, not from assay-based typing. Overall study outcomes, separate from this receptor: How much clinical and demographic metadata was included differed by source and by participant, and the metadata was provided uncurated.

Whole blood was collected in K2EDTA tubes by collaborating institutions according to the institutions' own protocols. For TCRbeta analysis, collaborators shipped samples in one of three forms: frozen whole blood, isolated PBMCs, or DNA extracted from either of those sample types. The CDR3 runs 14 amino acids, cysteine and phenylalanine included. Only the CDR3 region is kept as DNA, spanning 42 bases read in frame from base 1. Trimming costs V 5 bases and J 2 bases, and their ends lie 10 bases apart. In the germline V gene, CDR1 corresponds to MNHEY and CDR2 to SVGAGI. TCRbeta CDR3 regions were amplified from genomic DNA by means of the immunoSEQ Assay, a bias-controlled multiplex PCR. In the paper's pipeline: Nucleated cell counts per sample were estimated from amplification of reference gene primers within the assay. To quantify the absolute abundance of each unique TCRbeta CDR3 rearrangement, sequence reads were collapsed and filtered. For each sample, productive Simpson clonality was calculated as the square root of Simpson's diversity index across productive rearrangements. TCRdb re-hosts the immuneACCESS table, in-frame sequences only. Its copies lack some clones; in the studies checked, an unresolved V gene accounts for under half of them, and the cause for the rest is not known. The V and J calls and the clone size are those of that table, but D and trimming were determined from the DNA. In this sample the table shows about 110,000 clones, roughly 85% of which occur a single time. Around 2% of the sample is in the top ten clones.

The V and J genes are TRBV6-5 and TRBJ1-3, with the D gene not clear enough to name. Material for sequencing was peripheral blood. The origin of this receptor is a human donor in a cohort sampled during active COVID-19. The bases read TGTGCCAGCAGTCTCGGAGTTCCTGGAAACACCATATATTTT. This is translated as CASSLGVPGNTIYF.